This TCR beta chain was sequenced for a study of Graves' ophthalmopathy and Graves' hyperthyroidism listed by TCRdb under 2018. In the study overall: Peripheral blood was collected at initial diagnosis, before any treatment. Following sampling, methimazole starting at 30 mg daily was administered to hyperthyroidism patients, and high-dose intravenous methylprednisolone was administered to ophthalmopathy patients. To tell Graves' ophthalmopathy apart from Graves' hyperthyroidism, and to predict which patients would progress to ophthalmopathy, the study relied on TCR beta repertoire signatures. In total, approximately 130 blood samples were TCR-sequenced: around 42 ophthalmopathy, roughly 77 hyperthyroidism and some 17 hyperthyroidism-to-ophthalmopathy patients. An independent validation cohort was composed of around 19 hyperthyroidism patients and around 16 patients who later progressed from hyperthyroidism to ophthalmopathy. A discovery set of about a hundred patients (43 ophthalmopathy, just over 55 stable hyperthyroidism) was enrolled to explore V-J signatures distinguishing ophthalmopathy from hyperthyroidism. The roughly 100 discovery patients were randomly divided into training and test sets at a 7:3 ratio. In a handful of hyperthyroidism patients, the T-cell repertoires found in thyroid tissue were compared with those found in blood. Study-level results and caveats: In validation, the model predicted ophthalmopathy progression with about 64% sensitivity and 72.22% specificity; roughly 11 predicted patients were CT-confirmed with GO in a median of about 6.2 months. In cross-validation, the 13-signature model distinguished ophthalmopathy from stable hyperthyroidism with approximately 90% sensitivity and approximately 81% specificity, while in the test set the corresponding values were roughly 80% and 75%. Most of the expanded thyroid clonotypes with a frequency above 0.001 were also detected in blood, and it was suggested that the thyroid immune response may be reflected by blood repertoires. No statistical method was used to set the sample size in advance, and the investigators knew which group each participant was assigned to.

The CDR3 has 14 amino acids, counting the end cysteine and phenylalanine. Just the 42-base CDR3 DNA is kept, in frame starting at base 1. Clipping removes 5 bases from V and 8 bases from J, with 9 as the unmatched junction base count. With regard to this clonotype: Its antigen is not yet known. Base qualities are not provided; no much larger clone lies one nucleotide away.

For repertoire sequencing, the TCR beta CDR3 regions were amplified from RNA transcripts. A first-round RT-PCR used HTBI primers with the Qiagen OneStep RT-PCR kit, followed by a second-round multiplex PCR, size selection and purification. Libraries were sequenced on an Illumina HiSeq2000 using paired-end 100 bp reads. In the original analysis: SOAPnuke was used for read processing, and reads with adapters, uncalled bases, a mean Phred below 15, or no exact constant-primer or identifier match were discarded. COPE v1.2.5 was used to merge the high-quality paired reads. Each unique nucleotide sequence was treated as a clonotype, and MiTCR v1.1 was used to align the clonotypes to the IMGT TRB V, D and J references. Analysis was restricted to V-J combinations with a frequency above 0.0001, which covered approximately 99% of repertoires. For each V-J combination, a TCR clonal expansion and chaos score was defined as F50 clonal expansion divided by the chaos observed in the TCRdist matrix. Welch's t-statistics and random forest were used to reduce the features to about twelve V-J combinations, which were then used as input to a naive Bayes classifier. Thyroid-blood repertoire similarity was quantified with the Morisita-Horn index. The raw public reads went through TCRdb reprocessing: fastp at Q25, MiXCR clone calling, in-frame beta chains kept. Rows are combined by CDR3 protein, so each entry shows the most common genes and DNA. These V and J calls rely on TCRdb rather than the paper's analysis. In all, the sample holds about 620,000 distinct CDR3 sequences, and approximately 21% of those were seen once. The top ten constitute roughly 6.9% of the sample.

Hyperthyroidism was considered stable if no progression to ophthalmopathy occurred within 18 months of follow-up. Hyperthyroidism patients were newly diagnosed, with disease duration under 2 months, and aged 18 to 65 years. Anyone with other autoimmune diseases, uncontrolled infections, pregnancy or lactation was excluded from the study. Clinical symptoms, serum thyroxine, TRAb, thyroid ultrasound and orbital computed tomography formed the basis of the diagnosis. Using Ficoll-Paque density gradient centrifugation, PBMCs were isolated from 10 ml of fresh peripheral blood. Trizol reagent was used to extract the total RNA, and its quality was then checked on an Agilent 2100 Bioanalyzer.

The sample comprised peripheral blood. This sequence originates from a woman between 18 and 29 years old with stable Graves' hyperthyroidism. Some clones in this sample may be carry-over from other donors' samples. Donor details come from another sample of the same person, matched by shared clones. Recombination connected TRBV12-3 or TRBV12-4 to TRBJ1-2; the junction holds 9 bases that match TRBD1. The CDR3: CASSPGTGHNGYTF. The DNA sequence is TGTGCCAGCAGTCCCGGGACAGGGCATAACGGCTACACCTTC.